One T cell receptor beta chain is described in this entry. Its target is not known. These data originate in a study of radiation and T cells in renal cell carcinoma. Per the germline V gene, CDR1 is SQVTM and CDR2 is ANQGSEA. The CDR3 contains 15 residues. The trim removed 6 bases at V and 2 bases at J, leaving 9 bases unmatched. Time point here: baseline pretreatment blood. Described treatment: 15 Gy SBRT to primary tumor, nephrectomy 4 weeks later. Serial blood draws occurred at baseline and 2 and 4 weeks post-SBRT. Study observations and caveats: From baseline, blood top tumor clonotypes peaked at 2 weeks post-radiation.

Here immunoSEQ multiplex PCR was the method, and the copy in TCRdb shows in-frame clones only, minus some. The sample consists of 130,000 or so clones, nearly 90% of them appearing once. The chain recombines TRBV29-1 with TRBJ2-1, with 8 positions matching TRBD1. This specimen was blood, taken from a patient whose treatment included radiotherapy and nephrectomy. This sequence was found in a woman aged 50 to 65 with renal cell carcinoma. CDR3 in amino acids: CSVLQGAQAYNEQFF. In DNA, the CDR3 is TGCAGCGTCCTCCAGGGGGCGCAGGCCTACAATGAGCAGTTCTTC.